A selection of T cell receptor beta chains follows, all from one sample in a study of cytotoxic CD8 clonotypes in ibrutinib-treated CLL. This table comes from immunoSEQ multiplex PCR, and its TCRdb copy is limited to in-frame clones, with some not included. The sample has over 150,000 clones; approximately 77% are singletons. The sequencing used PBMCs, collected after 12 months of ibrutinib treatment. All receptors derive from a human donor with chronic lymphocytic leukemia. CDR3s include the opening cysteine and the closing phenylalanine or tryptophan. A D gene is named only where the DNA matches it firmly. Size is omitted from some rows. Given values are once, few, many or a class for expanded clones.

clone size: NA
V gene: TRBV28
D gene: TRBD1
J gene: TRBJ1-2
CDR3 protein: CASSSVSNWDRIRGYTF
CDR3 DNA: TGTGCCAGCAGTTCCGTATCAAACTGGGACAGGATACGCGGCTACACCTTC

clone size: NA
V gene: TRBV11-2
D gene: NA
J gene: TRBJ2-7
CDR3 protein: CASGLREQYF
CDR3 DNA: TGTGCTTCAGGGCTAAGGGAGCAGTACTTC

clone size: once
V gene: TRBV7-2
D gene: TRBD2
J gene: TRBJ2-5
CDR3 protein: CASSLPSGGQETQYF
CDR3 DNA: TGTGCCAGCAGCTTACCTTCGGGGGGCCAAGAGACCCAGTACTTC

clone size: NA
V gene: TRBV18
D gene: NA
J gene: TRBJ2-2
CDR3 protein: CASSSGVLGVTGELFF
CDR3 DNA: TGTGCCAGCTCATCGGGCGTTCTGGGGGTGACCGGGGAGCTGTTTTTT

clone size: NA
V gene: TRBV5-3
D gene: NA
J gene: TRBJ1-1
CDR3 protein: CARSLGRPSEAFF
CDR3 DNA: TGTGCCAGAAGCTTGGGACGCCCTAGTGAAGCTTTCTTT

clone size: NA
V gene: TRBV6-1
D gene: NA
J gene: TRBJ2-7
CDR3 protein: CASSEYSDSYEQYF
CDR3 DNA: TGTGCCAGCAGTGAATACTCCGACTCCTACGAGCAGTACTTC

clone size: NA
V gene: TRBV15
D gene: NA
J gene: TRBJ1-4
CDR3 protein: CATSGGGSNEKLFF
CDR3 DNA: TGTGCCACCAGCGGCGGGGGAAGTAATGAAAAACTGTTTTTT

clone size: NA
V gene: TRBV10-3
D gene: NA
J gene: TRBJ2-2
CDR3 protein: CAISTREDGELFF
CDR3 DNA: TGTGCCATCAGCACCAGGGAAGACGGGGAGCTGTTTTTT

clone size: NA
V gene: TRBV7-9
D gene: TRBD1
J gene: TRBJ2-3
CDR3 protein: CASSLRSGGSADTQYF
CDR3 DNA: TGTGCCAGCAGCTTAAGGTCAGGGGGATCGGCAGATACGCAGTATTTT

clone size: once
V gene: TRBV2
D gene: TRBD1
J gene: TRBJ1-6
CDR3 protein: CASSARDSVNSPLHF
CDR3 DNA: TGTGCCAGCAGTGCCCGGGACAGTGTGAATTCACCCCTCCACTTT

clone size: NA
V gene: TRBV5-1
D gene: TRBD1
J gene: TRBJ1-5
CDR3 protein: CASSLGDGQGGNQPQHF
CDR3 DNA: TGCGCCAGCAGCTTGGGCGACGGACAGGGTGGCAATCAGCCCCAGCATTTT

clone size: once
V gene: TRBV28
D gene: TRBD2
J gene: TRBJ2-1
CDR3 protein: CASSLWSISGGTSDEQFF
CDR3 DNA: TGTGCCAGCAGTTTATGGTCGATCAGCGGGGGTACAAGCGATGAGCAGTTCTTC

clone size: NA
V gene: TRBV5-1
D gene: NA
J gene: TRBJ2-6
CDR3 protein: CASSLQRTGANVLTF
CDR3 DNA: TGCGCCAGCAGCTTGCAAAGGACTGGGGCCAACGTCCTGACTTTC

clone size: NA
V gene: TRBV7-2
D gene: NA
J gene: TRBJ1-3
CDR3 protein: CASSLGPDSGNTIYF
CDR3 DNA: TGTGCCAGCAGCTTGGGTCCCGACTCTGGAAACACCATATATTTT

clone size: NA
V gene: TRBV7-2
D gene: NA
J gene: TRBJ2-1
CDR3 protein: CASSLGRDSLREQFF
CDR3 DNA: TGTGCCAGCAGCTTAGGGCGGGACTCCCTACGGGAGCAGTTCTTC

clone size: once
V gene: TRBV9
D gene: NA
J gene: TRBJ1-1
CDR3 protein: CASSDGGAGHKAFF
CDR3 DNA: TGTGCCAGCAGTGATGGGGGGGCCGGACACAAAGCTTTCTTT

clone size: NA
V gene: TRBV14
D gene: NA
J gene: TRBJ1-4
CDR3 protein: CASSQVARFGPATNEKLFF
CDR3 DNA: TGTGCCAGCAGCCAAGTGGCCAGGTTTGGACCCGCAACTAATGAAAAACTGTTTTTT

clone size: NA
V gene: TRBV2
D gene: TRBD2
J gene: TRBJ2-1
CDR3 protein: CASSGRLTSGGSYNEQFF
CDR3 DNA: TGTGCCAGCAGTGGACGGCTAACTAGCGGGGGCTCCTACAATGAGCAGTTCTTC

clone size: few
V gene: TRBV7-3
D gene: NA
J gene: TRBJ2-2
CDR3 protein: CASSLTTSDTGELFF
CDR3 DNA: TGTGCCAGCAGCTTAACTACGTCCGACACCGGGGAGCTGTTTTTT

clone size: NA
V gene: TRBV18
D gene: NA
J gene: TRBJ2-7
CDR3 protein: CASSPDTFYEQYF
CDR3 DNA: TGTGCCAGCTCCCCGGACACATTCTACGAGCAGTACTTC

clone size: NA
V gene: TRBV19
D gene: NA
J gene: TRBJ1-6
CDR3 protein: CASGARVNSPLHF
CDR3 DNA: TGTGCCAGTGGGGCCAGGGTCAATTCACCCCTCCACTTT

clone size: NA
V gene: TRBV30
D gene: TRBD1
J gene: TRBJ2-7
CDR3 protein: CAWRSPGQGASGYEQYF
CDR3 DNA: TGTGCCTGGAGAAGCCCAGGACAGGGGGCGAGCGGGTACGAGCAGTACTTC

clone size: NA
V gene: TRBV7-9
D gene: NA
J gene: TRBJ2-5
CDR3 protein: CASSVIRLQGPRETQYF
CDR3 DNA: TGTGCCAGCAGCGTCATACGGCTCCAGGGCCCCAGGGAGACCCAGTACTTC

clone size: NA
V gene: TRBV18
D gene: TRBD1
J gene: TRBJ1-1
CDR3 protein: CASTPSTGANTEAFF
CDR3 DNA: TGTGCCAGCACGCCGAGCACAGGGGCTAACACTGAAGCTTTCTTT

clone size: NA
V gene: TRBV15
D gene: NA
J gene: TRBJ1-1
CDR3 protein: CATSRQGRANTEAFF
CDR3 DNA: TGTGCCACCAGCAGACAAGGACGGGCGAACACTGAAGCTTTCTTT